This T cell receptor beta chain is drawn from a study of T cell responses to AZD1222 COVID-19 vaccine. About this clone itself: Its antigen is as yet unknown.

The V gene's germline CDR1 is MDHEN and CDR2 SYDVKM. V dropped 6 bases and J dropped 0 bases, with 12 bases sitting between them. The CDR3 has 16 residues. Here immunoSEQ multiplex PCR was the method, and the copy in TCRdb shows in-frame clones only, minus some. The table shows approximately 120,000 clones, with about 88% occurring only once. Study observations and caveats: Spike-wide coverage was observed for vaccine-associated CD4 TCRs, with dominant responses at 160-218 and 743-854. The donor cohort was predominantly white British with a female majority, and clonal diversity may have been underestimated.

The sample in question was peripheral blood, obtained on day 0 of AZD1222 vaccination. The chain is built from TRBV28 and TRBJ1-6; D is possibly TRBD1 (5 bases). The TCR comes from an adult in good health. The CDR3 DNA sequence: TGTGCCAGCAGCTCCAGGGATAGCTCCTATAATTCACCCCTCCACTTT. Protein: CASSSRDSSYNSPLHF.